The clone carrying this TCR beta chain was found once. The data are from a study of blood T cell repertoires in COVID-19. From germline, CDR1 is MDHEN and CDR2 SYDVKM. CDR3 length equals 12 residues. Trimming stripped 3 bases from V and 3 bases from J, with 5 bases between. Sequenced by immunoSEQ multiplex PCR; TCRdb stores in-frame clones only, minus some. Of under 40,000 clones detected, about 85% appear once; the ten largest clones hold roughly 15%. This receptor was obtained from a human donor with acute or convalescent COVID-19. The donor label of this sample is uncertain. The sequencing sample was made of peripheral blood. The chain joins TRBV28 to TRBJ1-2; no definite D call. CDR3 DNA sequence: TGTGCCAGCAGTTTTGGCCACTATGGCTACACCTTC. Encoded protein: CASSFGHYGYTF.